This TCR beta chain appears in the sequencing data of a study of cytomegalovirus exposure and HLA in healthy donors. Study results and limitations: For most subjects, TCR beta sequences were reported to predict HLA-A and HLA-B alleles with accuracy. Listed as cytomegalovirus-associated were 170 or so TCR beta chains. The study assumed roughly uniform donor sequencing depth for presence/absence analyses.

Use of 60 Vbeta and 13 Jbeta primers characterized the PCR. The data were produced by immunoSEQ multiplex PCR, yet TCRdb's version contains in-frame clones alone and is incomplete. The sample lists fewer than 110,000 clones, roughly 82% seen once, with about 10% in the top ten. Germline CDR1 SEHNR, CDR2 FQNEAQ (reference sequence). With 5 bases removed from V and 0 bases from J, the gap between germline ends came to 11 bases. The CDR3 is 15 residues long. Details on this clone: The antigen is unknown.

This receptor was identified in a man aged 50 to 60 in good health and CMV-seronegative. Sample: PBMCs. The J gene is TRBJ2-1, the V gene TRBV7-9; D may be TRBD2 (6 bases). The CDR3 bases are TGTGCCAGCAGCACCCGAGCGGGCTCCTACAATGAGCAGTTCTTC. Translated, it gives CASSTRAGSYNEQFF.